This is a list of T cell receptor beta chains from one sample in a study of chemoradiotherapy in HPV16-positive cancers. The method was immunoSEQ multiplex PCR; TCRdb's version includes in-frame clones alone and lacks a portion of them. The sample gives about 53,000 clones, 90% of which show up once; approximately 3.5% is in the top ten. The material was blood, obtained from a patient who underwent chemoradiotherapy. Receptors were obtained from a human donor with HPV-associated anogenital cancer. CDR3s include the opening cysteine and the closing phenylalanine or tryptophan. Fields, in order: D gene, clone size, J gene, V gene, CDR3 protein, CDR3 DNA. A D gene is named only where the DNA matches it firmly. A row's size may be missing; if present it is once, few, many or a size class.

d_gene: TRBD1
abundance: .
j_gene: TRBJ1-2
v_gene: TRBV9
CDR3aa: CASSPSGQANYGYTF
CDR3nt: TGTGCCAGCAGCCCCTCGGGACAGGCCAACTATGGCTACACCTTC

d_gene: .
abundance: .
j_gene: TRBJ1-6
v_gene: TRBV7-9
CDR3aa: CASSLGQGDSPLHF
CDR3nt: TGTGCCAGCAGCTTAGGTCAGGGTGATTCACCCCTCCACTTT

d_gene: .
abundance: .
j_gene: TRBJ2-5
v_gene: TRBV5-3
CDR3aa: CARSSSGVTQYF
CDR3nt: TGTGCCAGAAGCTCGTCGGGGGTGACCCAGTACTTC

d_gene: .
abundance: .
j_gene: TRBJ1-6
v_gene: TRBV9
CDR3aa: CASSALQGNSPLHF
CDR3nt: TGTGCCAGCAGCGCGCTACAGGGAAATTCACCCCTCCACTTT

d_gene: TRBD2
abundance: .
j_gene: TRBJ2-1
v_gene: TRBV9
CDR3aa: CASSVGASGSTYNEQFF
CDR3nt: TGTGCCAGCAGCGTAGGGGCTAGCGGGAGTACCTACAATGAGCAGTTCTTC

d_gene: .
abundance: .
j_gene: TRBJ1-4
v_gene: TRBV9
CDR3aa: CASSSSGTFYEKLFF
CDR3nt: TGTGCCAGCAGCTCGTCCGGGACATTTTATGAAAAACTGTTTTTT

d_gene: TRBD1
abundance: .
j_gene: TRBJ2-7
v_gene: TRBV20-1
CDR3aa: CSAMGTGEQYF
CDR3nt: TGCAGTGCTATGGGGACAGGCGAGCAGTACTTC

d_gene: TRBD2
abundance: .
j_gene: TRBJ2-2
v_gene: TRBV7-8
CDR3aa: CASSLLQRGPVGGELFF
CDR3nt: TGTGCCAGCAGCCTTCTCCAGCGGGGGCCCGTTGGTGGGGAGCTGTTTTTT

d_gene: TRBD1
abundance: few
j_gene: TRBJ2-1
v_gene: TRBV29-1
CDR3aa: CSAKTPGQGLNEQFF
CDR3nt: TGCAGCGCTAAAACGCCGGGACAGGGGTTAAATGAGCAGTTCTTC

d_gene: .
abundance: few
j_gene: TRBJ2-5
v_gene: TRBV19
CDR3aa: CASSIGTQETQYF
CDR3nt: TGTGCCAGTAGTATTGGGACACAAGAGACCCAGTACTTC

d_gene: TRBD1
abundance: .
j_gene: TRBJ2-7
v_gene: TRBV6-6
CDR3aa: CASSRGQVYEQYF
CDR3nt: TGTGCCAGCAGTCGGGGACAGGTCTACGAGCAGTACTTC

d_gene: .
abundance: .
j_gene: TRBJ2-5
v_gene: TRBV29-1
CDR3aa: CSVAEYQETQYF
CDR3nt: TGCAGCGTTGCAGAGTACCAAGAGACCCAGTACTTC

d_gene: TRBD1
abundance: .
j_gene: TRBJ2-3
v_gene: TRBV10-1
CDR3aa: CASIYGQGPFTDTQYF
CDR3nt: TGCGCCAGCATCTACGGACAGGGACCCTTCACAGATACGCAGTATTTT

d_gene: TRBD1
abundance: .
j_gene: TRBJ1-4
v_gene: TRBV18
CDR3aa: CASSLYRGDNEKLFF
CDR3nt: TGTGCCAGCTCACTGTACAGGGGTGATAATGAAAAACTGTTTTTT

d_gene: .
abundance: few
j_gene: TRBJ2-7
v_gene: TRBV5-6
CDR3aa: CASSLGGPRYF
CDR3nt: TGTGCCAGCAGCTTGGGGGGACCTCGGTACTTC

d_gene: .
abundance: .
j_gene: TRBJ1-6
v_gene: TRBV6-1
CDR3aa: CASGGGSLFALHF
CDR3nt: TGTGCCAGCGGGGGGGGGTCCCTGTTTGCCCTCCACTTT

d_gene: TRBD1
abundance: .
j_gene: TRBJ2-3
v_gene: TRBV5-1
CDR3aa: CASSSGTGNADTQYF
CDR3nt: TGCGCCAGCAGCTCCGGGACAGGGAATGCAGATACGCAGTATTTT